These T cell receptor beta chains were read from a single sample in a study of OX40 agonist ivuxolimab in advanced cancers. Sequencing was performed with immunoSEQ multiplex PCR; in TCRdb, only in-frame clones are kept and a portion is missing. The table lists about 9,100 clones, about nine tenths of them singletons. The input for sequencing was CD4+ or CD8+ T cells sorted from blood, taken in a trial of the OX40 agonist ivuxolimab. All receptors derive from an adult with an advanced solid tumor such as melanoma, head and neck, liver or kidney cancer. The CDR3 runs from the conserved cysteine through the conserved F or W. The D gene is left open where the match is weak. Size tells how often a clone was seen (once, few, many) or the class of an expanded clone, and some rows leave it out.

abundance	d_gene	v_gene	j_gene	CDR3nt	CDR3aa
-	-	TRBV27	TRBJ2-7	TGTGCCAGCAGTTTCGGTCCAACCTACGAGCAGTACTTC	CASSFGPTYEQYF
-	-	TRBV2	TRBJ2-5	TGTGCCAGCAGTGATGGGGGTAACCAAGAGACCCAGTACTTC	CASSDGGNQETQYF
-	-	TRBV5-4	TRBJ1-1	TGTGCCAGCAGCATGACAAGCGGAGAGTACGCTGAAGCTTTCTTT	CASSMTSGEYAEAFF
few	-	TRBV27	TRBJ2-2	TGTGCCAGCAGTTTATTTGGGGCGGACACCGGGGAGCTGTTTTTT	CASSLFGADTGELFF
once	TRBD1	TRBV9	TRBJ1-4	TGTGCCAGCAGCGTAGGGGTGGGACAGGGGGCGAATGAAAAACTGTTTTTT	CASSVGVGQGANEKLFF
once	-	TRBV5-4	TRBJ1-2	TGTGCCAGCAGCCAAGGGACCAGGGGCCGATATGGCTACACCTTC	CASSQGTRGRYGYTF
-	-	TRBV4-1	TRBJ2-7	TGCGCCAGCAGCCAAGATCCCGTAAGATACGAGCAGTACTTC	CASSQDPVRYEQYF
-	-	TRBV6-4	TRBJ2-1	TGTGCCAGCAGTGACGCGATAGTAGGTGATGAGCAGTTCTTC	CASSDAIVGDEQFF
-	-	TRBV28	TRBJ1-3	TGTGCCAGCAGTTTACGGGCCTCTGGAAACACCATATATTTT	CASSLRASGNTIYF
-	-	TRBV9	TRBJ2-2	TGTGCCAGCAGCGTAGGGGGACATACCGGGGAGCTGTTTTTT	CASSVGGHTGELFF
-	-	TRBV11-2	TRBJ1-6	TGTGCCAGCAGCAGGGGAGTAAGGTCACCCCTCCACTTT	CASSRGVRSPLHF
-	TRBD1	TRBV19	TRBJ2-1	TGTGCCAGTAGTATGTTCGCGACAGGGAACAATGAGCAGTTCTTC	CASSMFATGNNEQFF
-	TRBD1	TRBV5-6	TRBJ2-7	TGTGCCAGCAGCGCGGACAGGGAAGAGCAGTACTTC	CASSADREEQYF
-	-	TRBV10-3	TRBJ1-3	TGTGCCATCAGTGAGGGGGGGGCCGGATACTCTGGAAACACCATATATTTT	CAISEGGAGYSGNTIYF
-	TRBD1	TRBV6-5	TRBJ2-7	TGTGCCAGTCGACAGGGCTCCTACGAGCAGTACTTC	CASRQGSYEQYF
-	TRBD1	TRBV19	TRBJ2-5	TGTGCCAGTGGAATTACGACAGGGGCCGAGAAGACCCAGTACTTC	CASGITTGAEKTQYF
-	TRBD2	TRBV5-4	TRBJ2-7	TGTGCCAGCTTTCCCCTGGGAGAGCGGGAATCCTACGAGCAGTACTTC	CASFPLGERESYEQYF
-	TRBD1	TRBV6-5	TRBJ1-4	TGTGCCAGCAGTCCGGGACAGGAGGCCGAAAAACTGTTTTTT	CASSPGQEAEKLFF
few	TRBD2	TRBV2	TRBJ2-5	TGTGCCAGCAGGTGGCGGGGGGGCCCCGAGACCCAGTACTTC	CASRWRGGPETQYF
large	-	TRBV7-9	TRBJ2-1	TGTGCCAGCAGTTCTGGGGGGTACAATGAGCAGTTCTTC	CASSSGGYNEQFF
-	-	TRBV13	TRBJ1-1	TGTGCCAGCACCATAAGCGGGAACACTGAAGCTTTCTTT	CASTISGNTEAFF
-	-	TRBV4-1	TRBJ2-7	TGCGCCAGCAGCCAAGTATGGTCGGTGACTGAGCAGTACTTC	CASSQVWSVTEQYF
-	-	TRBV2	TRBJ2-6	TGTGCCAGCAGTTACATTCATTACCTACAAAGTCGGGCCAACGTCCTGACTTTC	CASSYIHYLQSRANVLTF
-	TRBD2	TRBV10-1	TRBJ2-1	TGCGCCAGCAGTGAGTCGGGGGGGGATGAGCAGTTCTTC	CASSESGGDEQFF
-	TRBD2	TRBV13	TRBJ2-7	TGTGCCAGCAGCTCAGGACTAGCGGGGGGGCCATTCTACGAGCAGTACTTC	CASSSGLAGGPFYEQYF
-	TRBD2	TRBV6-1	TRBJ2-3	TGTGCCAGCAGTGAACCCGGGGGGGCGACAGATACGCAGTATTTT	CASSEPGGATDTQYF
-	-	TRBV5-1	TRBJ2-2	TGCGCCAGCAGCTCCATCACAGGGGAGGGCGGGGAGCTGTTTTTT	CASSSITGEGGELFF
once	TRBD2	TRBV11-3	TRBJ2-1	TGTGCCAGCAGCTTAGATTCTAGCGGGGGGATCTACAATGAGCAGTTCTTC	CASSLDSSGGIYNEQFF